These 8 T cell receptor beta chains share one sample of origin, sequenced in a study of T cell responses to AZD1222 COVID-19 vaccine. Method: immunoSEQ multiplex PCR; TCRdb's copy keeps in-frame clones and lacks some. The sample lists 150,000 or so clones, around 89% occurring once. This material consisted of peripheral blood, taken on day 0 of AZD1222 vaccination. These receptors all come from an adult in good health.

The V and J genes are TRBV4-3 and TRBJ1-6; weak D call: TRBD1 (6 bases). V was trimmed by 5 bases and J by 10 bases, leaving 15 bases between them. The CDR3 is 14 residues long. Germline V lookup: CDR1 LGHNA, CDR2 YSLEER. For the CDR3, the DNA is TGCGCCAGCAGCTCGAATACCGGGGGCTCACCCCTCCACTTT. It specifies CASSSNTGGSPLHF.

The rearrangement joins TRBV14 to TRBJ2-1; 11 bases line up with TRBD2. The V gene end was trimmed by 4 bases and the J gene end by 8 bases; junction bases not matched to a gene: 7. Per germline, CDR1 SGHDN and CDR2 FVKESK. The CDR3 loop spans 15 amino acids. CDR3 nucleotide sequence: TGTGCCAGCAGCCGTCATAGCGGGAGGGCCGATGAGCAGTTCTTC. Its translation: CASSRHSGRADEQFF.

V gene TRBV6-4 combines with J gene TRBJ1-1; D not certain. Per germline, CDR1 MRHNA and CDR2 SNTAGT. The CDR3 extends over 13 amino acids. The V and J ends lost 5 bases and 2 bases respectively, with 9 bases between them. CDR3 nucleotides: TGTGCCAGCAGTCCGGAGACCAACACTGAAGCTTTCTTT. Protein product: CASSPETNTEAFF.

The chain uses TRBV13 and TRBJ2-3; D might be TRBD1 or TRBD2, each matching 5 bases. The germline V and J ends were trimmed by 8 bases and 2 bases, with 20 bases remaining between them. Germline V gene sequence: CDR1 PRHDT, CDR2 FYEKMQ (reference sequence). The CDR3 sequence is 16 residues long. The CDR3 region is CASLPLGLGPTDTQYF. CDR3 DNA: TGTGCCAGCCTACCCCTAGGCTTGGGACCCACAGATACGCAGTATTTT. The whole variable domain, filled in from reference TRBV13 and TRBJ2-3, reads AAGVIQSPRHLIKEKRETATLKCYPIPRHDTVYWYQQGPGQDPQFLISFYEKMQSDKGSIPDRFSAQQFSDYHSELNMSSLELGDSALYFCASLPLGLGPTDTQYFGPGTRLTVL.

This chain joins TRBV7-9 and TRBJ2-5; the D call may be TRBD1 or TRBD2 (5 bases each). Germline lookup yields CDR1 SEHNR and CDR2 FQNEAQ (reference sequence). The CDR3 is made up of 16 amino acids. V was cut by 5 bases and J by 7 bases, with 23 bases left in between. The CDR3 protein is CASSPSLNQLGGTQYF. CDR3 sequence (DNA): TGTGCCAGCAGCCCCTCTTTAAACCAGCTTGGGGGGACCCAGTACTTC.

The chain couples TRBV6-5 to TRBJ2-1; 7 positions agree with TRBD2. The CDR3 contains 14 residues. Per the germline V gene, CDR1 is MNHEY and CDR2 is SVGAGI. The J segment lost 4 bases and the V segment lost 8 bases, leaving 8 bases of the junction unmatched. The CDR3 spells CASLVQRGYNEQFF. The CDR3 DNA is TGTGCCAGCCTTGTGCAGCGGGGATACAATGAGCAGTTCTTC.

J is TRBJ1-2 and V is TRBV24-1, with TRBD1 matching 7 bases. V lost 4 bases, J lost 6 bases, and 10 bases stayed unmatched. This CDR3 has 15 amino acids. Germline-derived CDR1 and CDR2 are KGHDR and SFDVKD. CDR3 amino acids: CATSDTRQGFDGYTF. The CDR3 DNA reads as TGTGCCACCAGTGACACCCGACAGGGTTTCGATGGCTACACCTTC.

This CDR3 is CASSSGTGYEQFF. In nucleotides, the CDR3 is TGTGCCAGCAGCTCCGGGACAGGGTATGAGCAGTTCTTC. The chain is built from TRBV7-3 and TRBJ2-1; 9 nucleotides align to TRBD1. Trimming at V came to 4 bases and at J to 8 bases, leaving 3 bases not matched to a gene. The CDR3 runs to 13 residues. Germline V gene data show CDR1 as SGHTA and CDR2 as FQGTGA. The variable domain in full, with the rest retrieved from reference TRBV7-3 and TRBJ2-1, is GAGVSQTPSNKVTEKGKYVELRCDPISGHTALYWYRQSLGQGPEFLIYFQGTGAADDSGLPNDRFFAVRPEGSVSTLKIQRTERGDSAVYLCASSSGTGYEQFFGPGTRLTVL.